The clone carrying this T cell receptor (beta chain) was found a few times. Its target is not known. The data were obtained in a study of T cell repertoires in cytomegalovirus infection. Study overall: Both a matching HLA type and CMV infection were indicated by public TCR beta signatures. Study results and caveats: Clonotype analysis showed dominance of the ex vivo response by HLA-C-restricted CMV-specific TCR beta clonotypes. The cumulative frequency of public TCR beta families identified carriers of CMV plus the relevant HLA.

TCRdb analysed the reads with MiXCR anew, one entry per CDR3 protein. The sample holds about 530,000 distinct CDR3 sequences; around a quarter are singletons and the top ten take about 13%. The source is a human donor in good health (CMV status not recorded). Some clones in this sample may be carry-over from other donors' samples. Material: PBMCs.

CDR3 DNA: TGTGCCAGCACTCCCCCGGGGACAGGGAACTACGAGCAGTACTTC. Translation: CASTPPGTGNYEQYF. This sequence joins TRBV28 and TRBJ2-7; 9 nucleotides line up with TRBD1. Germline CDR1 and CDR2: MDHEN and SYDVKM. The CDR3 runs to 15 residues. J gave up 3 bases and V 7 bases, and 10 bases lay outside the gene matches.